A selection of T cell receptor beta chains follows, all from one sample in a study of blood T cell repertoires in COVID-19. Profiling relied on immunoSEQ multiplex PCR, and the TCRdb table lists in-frame clones only, not all of them. The sample lists tens of thousands of clones; 75% to 90% were seen once. Sequenced material: peripheral blood. These receptors were obtained from a man in his fifties or sixties with active COVID-19. Each CDR3 is given with its conserved first and last residue. The order of the fields is clone size, V gene, J gene, D gene, CDR3 protein, CDR3 DNA. D genes are given only for firm matches. The size entry is marked missing in some rows and otherwise reads once, few, many or a size class.

once	TRBV3-1/TRBV3-2	TRBJ2-3	TRBD2	CASSHISGGPESTDTQYF	TGTGCCAGCAGCCATATTAGCGGGGGGCCAGAGAGCACAGATACGCAGTATTTT
.	TRBV7-2	TRBJ2-3	TRBD2	CASSQIAGGPTDTQYF	TGTGCCAGCAGTCAGATAGCGGGAGGGCCGACAGATACGCAGTATTTT
.	TRBV18	TRBJ1-3	.	CASSHVESGNTIYF	TGTGCCAGCTCACACGTGGAGTCTGGAAACACCATATATTTT
.	TRBV7-2	TRBJ2-5	TRBD2	CASSFSYGRARGETQYF	TGTGCCAGCAGCTTTTCCTACGGGAGGGCCAGAGGGGAGACCCAGTACTTC
once	TRBV7-9	TRBJ2-7	.	CASSRGLPPTYEQYF	TGTGCCAGCAGCCGGGGACTCCCCCCCACCTACGAGCAGTACTTC
.	TRBV28	TRBJ2-7	.	CASSKGWTGRAHYEQYF	TGTGCCAGCTCCAAGGGGTGGACAGGGAGGGCCCACTACGAGCAGTACTTC
.	TRBV28	TRBJ1-1	.	CASSLIFGSGNTEAFF	TGTGCCAGCAGTTTAATTTTTGGGTCAGGGAACACTGAAGCTTTCTTT
.	TRBV18	TRBJ2-7	TRBD1	CASSTGTGGYEQYF	TGTGCCAGCTCTACCGGGACAGGGGGCTACGAGCAGTACTTC
.	TRBV20-1	TRBJ2-1	TRBD2	CSASPEPGLDMGEQFF	TGCAGTGCTAGTCCGGAACCGGGACTAGATATGGGTGAGCAGTTCTTC
.	TRBV11-1	TRBJ2-1	TRBD2	CASSFGTSGHNEQFF	TGTGCCAGCAGCTTCGGGACTAGCGGGCACAATGAGCAGTTCTTC
.	TRBV11-1	TRBJ2-7	.	CASTPPLGHEQYF	TGTGCCAGCACCCCTCCCCTGGGGCACGAGCAGTACTTC
.	TRBV28	TRBJ2-1	TRBD2	CASRRYSGREDEQFF	TGTGCCAGCAGGAGATATAGCGGGAGGGAAGATGAGCAGTTCTTC
.	TRBV27	TRBJ1-2	.	CASSQVGEIYGYTF	TGTGCCAGCAGTCAAGTGGGAGAAATCTATGGCTACACCTTC
.	TRBV2	TRBJ1-6	TRBD1	CASRVTGIGSPLHF	TGTGCCAGCAGGGTGACAGGGATCGGGTCACCCCTCCACTTT
.	TRBV4-1	TRBJ2-1	.	CASSQETETQFF	TGCGCCAGCAGCCAAGAAACCGAGACTCAGTTCTTC
.	TRBV6-6	TRBJ2-4	TRBD1	CASSPRTGTLAKNIQYF	TGTGCCAGCAGTCCCCGGACAGGGACCTTAGCCAAAAACATTCAGTACTTC
.	TRBV5-1	TRBJ2-1	TRBD2	CASSPQPLAGVYNEQFF	TGCGCCAGCAGCCCTCAACCTCTAGCGGGAGTGTACAATGAGCAGTTCTTC
.	TRBV5-6	TRBJ1-1	.	CASSYSLSDTEAFF	TGTGCCAGCAGCTATTCGCTATCCGACACTGAAGCTTTCTTT
.	TRBV19	TRBJ1-2	.	CASRKQGPYYGYTF	TGTGCCAGTAGAAAACAGGGACCCTACTATGGCTACACCTTC
.	TRBV5-5	TRBJ1-6	TRBD1	CASSIGTGYNSPLHF	TGTGCCAGCAGCATAGGGACAGGTTATAATTCACCCCTCCACTTT
.	TRBV11-1	TRBJ2-3	TRBD1	CASRQDRGTDTQYF	TGTGCCAGCAGACAGGACAGGGGTACAGATACGCAGTATTTT
.	TRBV6-6	TRBJ1-5	.	CASSYQDQPQHF	TGTGCCAGCAGTTACCAGGATCAGCCCCAGCATTTT
.	TRBV5-4	TRBJ1-2	TRBD1	CASSLDKWTGRYASYTF	TGTGCCAGCAGCTTAGATAAATGGACAGGACGCTATGCTAGCTACACCTTC
.	TRBV18	TRBJ1-1	.	CASSPSNRNTEAFF	TGTGCCAGCTCACCATCAAACAGGAACACTGAAGCTTTCTTT
.	TRBV19	TRBJ2-1	TRBD1	CASSIVQGVLLNEQFF	TGTGCCAGTAGTATAGTCCAGGGGGTTCTCCTCAATGAGCAGTTCTTC
.	TRBV9	TRBJ2-1	TRBD2	CASSETSGPVDEQFF	TGTGCCAGCAGCGAGACTAGCGGGCCGGTAGACGAGCAGTTCTTC
.	TRBV4-3	TRBJ1-6	TRBD1	CASSQDRPWTGGSYFYSPLHF	TGCGCCAGCAGCCAAGATAGGCCTTGGACAGGGGGTTCCTATTTTTATTCACCCCTCCACTTT
.	TRBV10-3	TRBJ2-3	TRBD2	CAISVRTAGGGTDTQYF	TGTGCCATCAGTGTCCGGACAGCGGGAGGCGGGACAGATACGCAGTATTTT
.	TRBV24-1	TRBJ2-2	TRBD2	CATSDSAGGQGELFF	TGTGCCACCAGTGATTCGGCGGGGGGACAAGGGGAGCTGTTTTTT
.	TRBV7-2	TRBJ2-1	.	CASSALRGRSYNEQFF	TGTGCCAGCAGCGCCTTGAGAGGGCGATCCTACAATGAGCAGTTCTTC
.	TRBV6-5	TRBJ1-4	.	CASSFRSPATNEKLFF	TGTGCCAGCAGTTTTCGGAGTCCTGCAACTAATGAAAAACTGTTTTTT
.	TRBV7-3	TRBJ1-1	.	CASSFLGHTEAFF	TGTGCCAGCAGCTTTTTGGGGCACACTGAAGCTTTCTTT
few	TRBV14	TRBJ2-3	TRBD1	CASSQEQGMPDTQYF	TGTGCCAGCAGCCAGGAACAGGGGATGCCAGATACGCAGTATTTT
.	TRBV4-2	TRBJ2-7	.	CASSQDTRGERYEQYF	TGTGCCAGCAGCCAAGACACCAGGGGAGAAAGATACGAGCAGTACTTC
.	TRBV18	TRBJ2-7	.	CASSPGGVGPYFF	TGTGCCAGCTCACCCGGTGGGGTGGGGCCGTACTTCTTC
.	TRBV9	TRBJ2-1	.	CASSVGGTPNYNEQFF	TGTGCCAGCAGCGTAGGAGGGACTCCAAACTACAATGAGCAGTTCTTC
.	TRBV10-1	TRBJ2-7	TRBD2	CAEQSGGLISYEQYF	TGCGCCGAACAGTCGGGGGGGTTAATATCCTACGAGCAGTACTTC
.	TRBV18	TRBJ2-1	.	CASSPRQAYNEQFF	TGTGCCAGCTCACCACGACAGGCCTACAATGAGCAGTTCTTC
few	TRBV5-1	TRBJ2-7	TRBD1	CASSLLPGQPNSEQYF	TGCGCCAGCAGCTTGCTTCCGGGACAGCCAAATTCGGAGCAGTACTTC
.	TRBV9	TRBJ2-5	.	CASSVTIGQETQYF	TGTGCCAGCAGCGTGACAATTGGCCAAGAGACCCAGTACTTC
.	TRBV9	TRBJ2-7	TRBD1	CASSVGGTGTYEQYF	TGTGCCAGCAGCGTAGGAGGGACAGGGACGTACGAGCAGTACTTC
.	TRBV7-3	TRBJ2-1	TRBD2	CASSLTSGGAYNEQFF	TGTGCCAGCAGCTTAACTAGCGGGGGGGCCTACAATGAGCAGTTCTTC
.	TRBV5-6	TRBJ1-5	TRBD1	CASSTKQGINQPQHF	TGTGCCAGCAGCACCAAACAGGGGATCAATCAGCCCCAGCATTTT
.	TRBV19	TRBJ2-7	TRBD1	CASTQTGGGVYEQYF	TGTGCCAGTACCCAAACAGGGGGTGGTGTGTACGAGCAGTACTTC
.	TRBV5-4	TRBJ2-7	.	CASSLDSLSYEQYF	TGTGCCAGCAGCTTGGACAGCTTGTCCTACGAGCAGTACTTC
.	TRBV18	TRBJ1-4	.	CASSLLGDEKLFF	TGTGCCAGCTCACTTCTCGGGGATGAAAAACTGTTTTTT
.	TRBV28	TRBJ1-3	TRBD1	CASSPRGQGAGNTIYF	TGTGCCAGCAGCCCGAGGGGACAGGGGGCTGGAAACACCATATATTTT
.	TRBV6-6	TRBJ2-6	.	CASSQEQFSGANVLTF	TGTGCCAGCAGTCAGGAGCAGTTTTCTGGGGCCAACGTCCTGACTTTC
.	TRBV11-3	TRBJ2-1	TRBD2	CASSPGGGTAYNEQFF	TGTGCCAGCAGCCCGGGGGGTGGCACCGCCTACAATGAGCAGTTCTTC
.	TRBV24-1	TRBJ2-2	.	CATSDRTPTGELFF	TGTGCCACCAGTGATAGAACACCCACCGGGGAGCTGTTTTTT
.	TRBV11-2	TRBJ1-5	.	CASSLAHGGNQPQHF	TGTGCCAGCAGCTTAGCTCATGGAGGGAATCAGCCCCAGCATTTT
.	TRBV28	TRBJ1-2	.	CASSAGTLNNYGYTF	TGTGCCAGCAGTGCCGGGACACTGAACAACTATGGCTACACCTTC
.	TRBV11-2	TRBJ2-1	.	CASSLAMSSYNEQFF	TGTGCCAGCAGCTTAGCTATGAGCTCCTACAATGAGCAGTTCTTC
.	TRBV10-3	TRBJ2-1	.	CAISEGPTPSYNEQFF	TGTGCCATCAGTGAGGGGCCGACGCCATCCTACAATGAGCAGTTCTTC